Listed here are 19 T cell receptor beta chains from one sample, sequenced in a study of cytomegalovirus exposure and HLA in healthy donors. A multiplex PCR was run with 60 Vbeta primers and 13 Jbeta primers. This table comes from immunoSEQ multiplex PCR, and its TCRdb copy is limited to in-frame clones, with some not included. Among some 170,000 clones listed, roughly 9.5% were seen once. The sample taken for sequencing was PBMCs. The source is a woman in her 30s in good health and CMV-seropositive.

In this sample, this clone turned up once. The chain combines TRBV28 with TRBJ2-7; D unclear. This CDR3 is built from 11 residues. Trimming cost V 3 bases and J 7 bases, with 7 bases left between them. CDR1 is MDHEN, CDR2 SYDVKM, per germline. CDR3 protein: CASSFRSEQYF. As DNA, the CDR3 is TGTGCCAGCAGTTTCAGGTCTGAGCAGTACTTC.

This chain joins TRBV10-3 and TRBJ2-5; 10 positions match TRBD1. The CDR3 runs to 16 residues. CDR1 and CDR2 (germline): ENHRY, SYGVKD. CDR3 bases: TGTGCGACCCAAAGGCCCGGACAGGGGGGTGAAGAGACCCAGTACTTC. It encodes CATQRPGQGGEETQYF.

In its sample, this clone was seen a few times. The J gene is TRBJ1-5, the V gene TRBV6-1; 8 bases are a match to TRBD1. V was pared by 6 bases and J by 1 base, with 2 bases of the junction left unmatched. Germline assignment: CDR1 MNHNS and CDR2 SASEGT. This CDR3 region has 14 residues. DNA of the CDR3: TGTGCCAGCAGCCGGACAGGGAGCAATCAGCCCCAGCATTTT. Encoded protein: CASSRTGSNQPQHF.

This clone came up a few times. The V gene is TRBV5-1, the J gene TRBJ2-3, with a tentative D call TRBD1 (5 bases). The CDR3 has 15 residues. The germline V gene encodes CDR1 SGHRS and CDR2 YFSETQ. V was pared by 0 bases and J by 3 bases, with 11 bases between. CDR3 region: CASSLAGLRTDTQYF. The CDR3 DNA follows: TGCGCCAGCAGCTTGGCAGGGTTGAGGACAGATACGCAGTATTTT.

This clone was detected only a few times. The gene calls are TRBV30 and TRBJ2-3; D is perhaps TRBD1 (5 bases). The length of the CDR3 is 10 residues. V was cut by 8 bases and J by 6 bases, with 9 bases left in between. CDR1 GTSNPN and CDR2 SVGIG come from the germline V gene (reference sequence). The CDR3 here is CAGARDTQYF. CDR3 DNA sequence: TGTGCCGGGGCTAGGGATACGCAGTATTTT.

CDR3 in DNA: TGTGCCAGCAGCCCCGGGCGGGAGTCCTACGAGCAGTACTTC. Protein sequence: CASSPGRESYEQYF. This rearrangement joins TRBV11-3 to TRBJ2-7; 7 bases are a match to TRBD2. The CDR3 covers 14 residues. Germline V gene sequence: CDR1 SGHNT, CDR2 YENEEA. Trimming at V came to 5 bases and at J to 1 base, leaving 5 bases not matched to a gene.

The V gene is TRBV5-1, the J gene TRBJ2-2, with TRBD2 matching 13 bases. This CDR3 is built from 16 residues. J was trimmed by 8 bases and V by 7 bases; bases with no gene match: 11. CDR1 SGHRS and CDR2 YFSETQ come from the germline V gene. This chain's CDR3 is CASRRGLAGVSGELFF. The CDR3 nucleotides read TGCGCCAGCCGACGTGGACTAGCGGGAGTTAGTGGGGAGCTGTTTTTT.

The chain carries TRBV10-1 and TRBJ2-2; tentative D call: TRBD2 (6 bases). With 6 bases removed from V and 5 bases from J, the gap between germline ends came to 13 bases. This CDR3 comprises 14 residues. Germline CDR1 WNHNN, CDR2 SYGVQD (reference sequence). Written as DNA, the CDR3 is TGCGCCAGCAGACGGGAGATAAAGACCGGGGAGCTGTTTTTT. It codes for CASRREIKTGELFF.

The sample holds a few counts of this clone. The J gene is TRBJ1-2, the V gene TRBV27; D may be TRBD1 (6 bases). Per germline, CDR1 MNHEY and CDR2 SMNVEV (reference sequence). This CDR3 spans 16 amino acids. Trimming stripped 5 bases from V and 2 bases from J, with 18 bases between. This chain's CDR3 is CASSALLTGSNYGYTF. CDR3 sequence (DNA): TGTGCCAGCAGTGCGCTATTGACAGGTTCAAACTATGGCTACACCTTC.

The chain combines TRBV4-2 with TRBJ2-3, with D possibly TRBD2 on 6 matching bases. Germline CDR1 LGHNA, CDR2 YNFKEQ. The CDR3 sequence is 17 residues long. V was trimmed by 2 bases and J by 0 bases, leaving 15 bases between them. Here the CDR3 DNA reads TGTGCCAGCAGCCAACCATGGGCGGGACCTAGCACAGATACGCAGTATTTT. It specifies CASSQPWAGPSTDTQYF.

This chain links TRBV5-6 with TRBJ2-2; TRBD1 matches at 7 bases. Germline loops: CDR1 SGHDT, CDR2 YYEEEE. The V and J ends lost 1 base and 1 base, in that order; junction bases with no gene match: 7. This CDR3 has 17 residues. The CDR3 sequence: CASSLTGVLRNTGELFF. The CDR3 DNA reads TGTGCCAGCAGCTTGACAGGGGTCTTAAGGAACACCGGGGAGCTGTTTTTT.

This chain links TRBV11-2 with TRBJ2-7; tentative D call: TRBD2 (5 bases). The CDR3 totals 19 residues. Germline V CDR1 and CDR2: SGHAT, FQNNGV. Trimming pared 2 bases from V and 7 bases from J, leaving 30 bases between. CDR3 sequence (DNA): TGTGCCAGCAGCTTATTAAGAGGGCCACTCGACACCCCTTCCTCGGAGCAGTACTTC. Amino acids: CASSLLRGPLDTPSSEQYF. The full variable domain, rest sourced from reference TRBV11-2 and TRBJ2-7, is EAGVAQSPRYKIIEKRQSVAFWCNPISGHATLYWYQQILGQGPKLLIQFQNNGVVDDSQLPKDRFSAERLKGVDSTLKIQPAKLEDSAVYLCASSLLRGPLDTPSSEQYFGPGTRLTVT.

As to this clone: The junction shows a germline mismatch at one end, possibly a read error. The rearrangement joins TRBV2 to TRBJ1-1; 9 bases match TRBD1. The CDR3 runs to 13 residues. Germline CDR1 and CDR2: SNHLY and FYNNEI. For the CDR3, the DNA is TGTGCCGGAACCGGGACAGGGAACGCTGAAGCTTTCTTT. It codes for CAGTGTGNAEAFF.

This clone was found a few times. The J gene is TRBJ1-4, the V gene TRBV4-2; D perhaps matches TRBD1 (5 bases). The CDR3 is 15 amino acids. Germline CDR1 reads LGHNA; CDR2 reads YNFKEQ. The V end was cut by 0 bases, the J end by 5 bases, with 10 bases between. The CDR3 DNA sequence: TGTGCCAGCAGCCAAGACAGACAGAGGAATGAAAAACTGTTTTTT. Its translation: CASSQDRQRNEKLFF.

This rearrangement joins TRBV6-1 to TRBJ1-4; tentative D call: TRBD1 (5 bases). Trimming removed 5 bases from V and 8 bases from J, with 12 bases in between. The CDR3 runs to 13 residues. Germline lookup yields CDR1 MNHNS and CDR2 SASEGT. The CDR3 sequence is CASSHGHKEKLFF. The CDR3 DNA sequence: TGTGCCAGCAGTCACGGACACAAGGAAAAACTGTTTTTT.

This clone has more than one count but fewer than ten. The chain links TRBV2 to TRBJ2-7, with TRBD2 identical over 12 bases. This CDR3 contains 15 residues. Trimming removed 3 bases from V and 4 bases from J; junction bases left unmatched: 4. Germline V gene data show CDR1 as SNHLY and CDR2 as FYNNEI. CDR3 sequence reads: CASSETSGSSYEQYF. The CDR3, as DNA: TGTGCCAGCAGTGAGACTAGCGGGAGTTCGTACGAGCAGTACTTC.

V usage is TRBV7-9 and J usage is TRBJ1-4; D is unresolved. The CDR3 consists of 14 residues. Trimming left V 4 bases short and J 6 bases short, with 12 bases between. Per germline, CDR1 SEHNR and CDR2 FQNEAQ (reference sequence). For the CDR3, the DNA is TGTGCCAGCAGCTCCATGGACGGGGATGAAAAACTGTTTTTT. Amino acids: CASSSMDGDEKLFF.

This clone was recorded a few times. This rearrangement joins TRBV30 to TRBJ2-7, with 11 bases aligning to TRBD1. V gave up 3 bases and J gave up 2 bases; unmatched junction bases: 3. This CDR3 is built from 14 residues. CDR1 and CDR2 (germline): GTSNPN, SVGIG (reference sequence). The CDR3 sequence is CAWREDRGPYEQYF. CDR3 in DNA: TGTGCCTGGAGGGAGGACAGGGGGCCCTACGAGCAGTACTTC.

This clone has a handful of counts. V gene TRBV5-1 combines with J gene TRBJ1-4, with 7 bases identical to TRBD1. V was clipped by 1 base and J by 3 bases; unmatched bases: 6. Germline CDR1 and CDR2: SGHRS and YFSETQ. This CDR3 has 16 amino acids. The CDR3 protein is CASSLNHGQANEKLFF. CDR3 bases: TGCGCCAGCAGCTTGAATCACGGACAGGCTAATGAAAAACTGTTTTTT.